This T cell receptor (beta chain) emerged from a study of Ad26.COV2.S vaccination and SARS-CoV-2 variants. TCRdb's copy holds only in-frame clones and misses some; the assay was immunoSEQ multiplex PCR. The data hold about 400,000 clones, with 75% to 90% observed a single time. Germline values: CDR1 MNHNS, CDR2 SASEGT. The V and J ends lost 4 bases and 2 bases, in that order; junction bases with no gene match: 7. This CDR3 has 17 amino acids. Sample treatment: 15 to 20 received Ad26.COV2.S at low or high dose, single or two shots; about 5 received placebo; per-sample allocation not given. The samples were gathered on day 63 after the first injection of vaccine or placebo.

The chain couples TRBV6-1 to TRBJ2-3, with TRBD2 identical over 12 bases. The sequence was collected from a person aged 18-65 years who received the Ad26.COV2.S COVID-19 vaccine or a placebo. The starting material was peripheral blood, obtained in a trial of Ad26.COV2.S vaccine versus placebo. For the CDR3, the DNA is TGTGCCAGCAGTGGAGTACTAGCGGGGGGCTTCACAGATACGCAGTATTTT. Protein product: CASSGVLAGGFTDTQYF.